A single sample is the source of the 6 T cell receptor beta chains below, sequenced in a study of beta chain features in type 1 diabetes. Expressed TCRB transcripts were sequenced because the entire RNA isolate underwent reverse transcription. Assay used: immunoSEQ multiplex PCR; TCRdb lists only in-frame clones, some missing. Of some 300,000 clones detected, 7.5% to 9.5% appear once; the ten largest clones hold more than 0.9%. The sequenced material came from central memory CD4+ T cells from blood. The receptors were sampled from a woman aged 18 to 35 in good health.

In its sample, this clone was seen many times. The chain uses TRBV5-1 and TRBJ2-3; 11 bases are a match to TRBD1. V was clipped by 5 bases and J by 6 bases; unmatched bases: 5. Germline CDR1 and CDR2: SGHRS and YFSETQ. The CDR3 runs to 14 residues. CDR3 nucleotides: TGCGCCAGCAGGGGACAGGGGGACGTGGATACGCAGTATTTT. Translation: CASRGQGDVDTQYF.

This clone was counted many times. Additional DNA sequences in this sample encode the identical CDR3. The chain has TRBV7-2 and TRBJ2-2; D might be TRBD1 (6 bases). CDR3 length equals 13 residues. In germline, CDR1 is SGHTA, CDR2 FQGNSA. Trimming stripped 3 bases from V and 5 bases from J, with 7 bases between. As DNA, the CDR3 is TGTGCCAGCAGCTTCAGGGGTACCGGGGAGCTGTTTTTT. Its protein is CASSFRGTGELFF.

A few counts support this clone. This chain joins TRBV10-3 and TRBJ2-3; possible D gene TRBD2, 6 bases. Trimming cost V 10 bases and J 2 bases, with 16 bases left between them. The CDR3 is made up of 14 amino acids. Germline-derived CDR1 and CDR2 are ENHRY and SYGVKD. CDR3 sequence: CASRISGFTDTQYF. The CDR3, as DNA: TGTGCCAGCAGGATTAGCGGATTCACAGATACGCAGTATTTT.

This clone was recorded a few times. The chain recombines TRBV6-6 with TRBJ1-2; no clear D. The CDR3 spans 15 residues. Germline V gene data show CDR1 as MNHNY and CDR2 as SVGAGI (reference sequence). V was pared by 6 bases and J by 2 bases, with 16 bases between. CDR3 DNA: TGTGCCAGCAGCCCTCCACAGAGAGTGAACTATGGCTACACCTTC. As protein: CASSPPQRVNYGYTF.

This clone has just a few counts. The rearrangement links TRBV2 to TRBJ2-1, with no clear D. The CDR3 is 13 residues long. The V gene's germline CDR1 is SNHLY and CDR2 FYNNEI. V was pared by 3 bases and J by 12 bases, with 15 bases between. CDR3 amino acids: CASSDGARRRQFF. Here the CDR3 DNA reads TGTGCCAGCAGTGACGGCGCCCGACGACGGCAGTTCTTC.

This clone was counted only a few times. The genes are TRBV29-1 and TRBJ2-5; either TRBD1 or TRBD2 may supply D (5 bases each). Trimming stripped 4 bases from V and 7 bases from J, with 19 bases between. The CDR3 is 14 residues long. Germline assignment: CDR1 SQVTM and CDR2 ANQGSEA. The CDR3 loop is CSVGRAMYRGTQYF. In DNA, the CDR3 is TGCAGCGTTGGGCGGGCGATGTATAGGGGGACCCAGTACTTC.